A selection of T cell receptor beta chains follows, all from one sample in a study of control samples from healthy donors and cancer patients. Method: immunoSEQ multiplex PCR; TCRdb's copy keeps in-frame clones and lacks some. The data show around 190,000 clones, approximately 90% seen once. Specimen: blood. The receptor source for this set is a young man in good health. The CDR3 runs from the conserved cysteine through the conserved F or W. D genes are given only for firm matches. Clone sizes are given selectively: once, few, many, or a class where the clone is expanded.

v_call	d_call	j_call	clone_size	cdr3_aa	cdr3_nt
TRBV19	TRBD2	TRBJ2-7	once	CASSTRTSGWSSYEQYF	TGTGCCAGTAGTACCCGGACTAGCGGGTGGAGCTCCTACGAGCAGTACTTC
TRBV5-6	TRBD1	TRBJ2-7	-	CASSSGGTGDYEQYF	TGTGCCAGCAGCTCTGGCGGGACAGGGGACTACGAGCAGTACTTC
TRBV14	-	TRBJ1-4	-	CASRPSGAREKLFF	TGTGCCAGCAGGCCCAGCGGGGCGCGAGAAAAACTGTTTTTT
TRBV7-2	-	TRBJ1-1	-	CASSPGQTNTEAFF	TGTGCCAGCAGCCCGGGACAAACAAACACTGAAGCTTTCTTT
TRBV28	-	TRBJ1-1	-	CASSFGWGSEAFF	TGTGCCAGCAGTTTCGGGTGGGGGTCAGAAGCTTTCTTT
TRBV3-1/TRBV3-2	-	TRBJ2-3	-	CASSQGGTDTQYF	TGTGCCAGCAGCCAAGGGGGAACAGATACGCAGTATTTT
TRBV3-1/TRBV3-2	-	TRBJ2-7	once	CASSLLHEQYF	TGTGCCAGCAGCCTACTTCACGAGCAGTACTTC
TRBV6-6	-	TRBJ1-1	-	CASSKDRTNTEAFF	TGTGCCAGCAGCAAGGACAGAACGAACACTGAAGCTTTCTTT
TRBV5-6	-	TRBJ2-5	-	CASRRAEGTQYF	TGTGCCTCCCGGCGGGCAGAGGGGACCCAGTACTTC
TRBV18	TRBD1	TRBJ2-1	-	CASSAETGPREQFF	TGTGCCAGCTCCGCCGAGACAGGGCCCCGTGAGCAGTTCTTC